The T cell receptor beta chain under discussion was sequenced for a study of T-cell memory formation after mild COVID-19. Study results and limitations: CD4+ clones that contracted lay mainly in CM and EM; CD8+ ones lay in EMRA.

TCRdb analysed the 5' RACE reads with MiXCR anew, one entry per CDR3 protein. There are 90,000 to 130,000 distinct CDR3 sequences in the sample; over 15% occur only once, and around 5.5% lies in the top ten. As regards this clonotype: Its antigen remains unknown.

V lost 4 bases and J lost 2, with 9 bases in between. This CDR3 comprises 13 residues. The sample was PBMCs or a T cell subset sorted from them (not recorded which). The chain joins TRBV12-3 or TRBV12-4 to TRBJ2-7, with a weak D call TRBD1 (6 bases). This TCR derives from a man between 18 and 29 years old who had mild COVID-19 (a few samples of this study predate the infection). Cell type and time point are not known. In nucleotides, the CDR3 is TGTGCCAGCAGTTCCGGGACACCCTACGAGCAGTACTTC. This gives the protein CASSSGTPYEQYF.